This TCR beta chain was recorded in a study of blood T cell repertoires in COVID-19 (dated by TCRdb to about 2020). For the wider study: The collaborator samples originated in the United States, Italy and Spain and spanned the acute and convalescent phases of COVID-19. The prospective study material was composed of cDNA or gDNA derived from T cells, B-cell-depleted T cells, or PBMCs. Subjects who had been exposed to COVID-19, were actively infected with it, or had recovered from it provided the deeply sampled blood TCRbeta repertoires that made up the dataset. A freely available public database, intended as a resource for researchers studying the immune response to SARS-CoV-2, is where the repertoires were released. Samples were obtained from the ongoing ImmuneRACE study (first 160 participants) and from about 1,300 subjects provided by 6 global collaborators. The sample metadata nearly always contained a de-identified subject ID, COVID-19 status, age in years and sex. Where available, HLA class I and class II types were taken from metadata supplied by the sample provider and were not determined by assay-based typing. Findings and caveats that apply to the study as a whole: How much clinical and demographic metadata was included differed by source and by participant, and the metadata was provided uncurated.

Whole blood was collected in K2EDTA tubes by collaborating institutions according to the institutions' own protocols. For TCRbeta analysis, collaborators shipped samples in one of three forms: frozen whole blood, isolated PBMCs, or DNA extracted from either of those sample types. TCRbeta CDR3 regions were amplified from genomic DNA by means of the immunoSEQ Assay, a bias-controlled multiplex PCR. The paper's data handling went like this. Within the assay, amplification of reference gene primers was used to estimate how many nucleated cells each sample contained. Sequence reads were collapsed and filtered to measure the absolute abundance of every unique TCRbeta CDR3 rearrangement. Productive Simpson clonality was computed per sample as the square root of Simpson's diversity index over productive rearrangements. The source is immuneACCESS, and TCRdb retained only in-frame sequences with V and J called. Part of the clones is not carried over; for the studies checked, unresolved V genes explain less than half of this, and the remainder is unexplained. For V, J and clone size, that table is used; D and trimming come from the DNA. For this sample there are more than 100,000 clones; 75% to 85% appear just once. 4% of the sample lies in the top ten.

CDR1 and CDR2, per the germline V gene, are MNHEY and SVGAGI. At the junction V is shortened by 8 bases and J by 17 bases; bases outside the gene matches: 7. The CDR3, cysteine through phenylalanine, is 11 amino acids long. This entry keeps only the CDR3 DNA: 33 bases, framed from base 1. On this clone: Its antigen has not been determined. No base-level quality is on record; no much larger clone is a single base apart.

The chain links TRBV6-5 with TRBJ1-6, with 9 bases matching TRBD1. The sample was peripheral blood. The TCR sequence derives from a woman older than 75 with acute or convalescent COVID-19. CDR3 sequence: CASEGQGSVHF. The sequenced DNA is TGTGCCAGCGAGGGACAGGGTTCGGTCCACTTT.